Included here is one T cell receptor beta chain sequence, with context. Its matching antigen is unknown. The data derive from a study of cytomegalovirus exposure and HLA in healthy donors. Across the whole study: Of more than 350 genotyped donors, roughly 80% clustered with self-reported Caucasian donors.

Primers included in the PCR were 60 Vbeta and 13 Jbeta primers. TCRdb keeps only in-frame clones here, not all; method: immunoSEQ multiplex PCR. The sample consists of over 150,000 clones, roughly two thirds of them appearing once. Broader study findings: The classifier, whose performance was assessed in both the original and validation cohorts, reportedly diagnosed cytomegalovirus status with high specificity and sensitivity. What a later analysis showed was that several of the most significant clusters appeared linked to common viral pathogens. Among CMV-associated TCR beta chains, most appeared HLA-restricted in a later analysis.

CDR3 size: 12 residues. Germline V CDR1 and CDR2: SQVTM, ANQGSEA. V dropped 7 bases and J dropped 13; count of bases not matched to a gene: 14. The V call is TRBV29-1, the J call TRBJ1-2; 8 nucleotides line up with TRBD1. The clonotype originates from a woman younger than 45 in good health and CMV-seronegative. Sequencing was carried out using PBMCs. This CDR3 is CSAPPARDRSTF. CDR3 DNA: TGCAGCGCCCCCCCGGCGAGGGACAGGTCCACCTTC. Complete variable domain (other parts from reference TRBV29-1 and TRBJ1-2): SAVISQKPSRDICQRGTSLTIQCQVDSQVTMMFWYRQQPGQSLTLIATANQGSEATYESGFVIDKFPISRPNLTFSTLTVSNMSPEDSSIYLCSAPPARDRSTFGSGTRLTVV.